The source of this TCR beta chain is a study of beta chain features in type 1 diabetes (dated 2018 in TCRdb). About the full investigation: Patients and healthy donors did not differ in mean age, gender distribution, total cell number or subset yield. A total of 85 million to 140 million sorted cells were examined across all samples, and a strong correlation was observed between cell number per subset and RNA yield. Regulatory and stem cell-like memory subsets were isolated from only 8 patients and roughly eight healthy donors, whereas naive and central memory subsets came from all 28 donors. The study compared the TCRB repertoires of sorted circulating CD4+ T cell subsets in recently diagnosed type 1 diabetes patients with those in matched healthy donors. General findings and caveats noted by the study authors: At VDJ recombination sites, type 1 diabetes patients had fewer insertions and more deleted nucleotides, which implies abnormalities in thymic rearrangement. The naive, central memory and regulatory TCRB repertoires appeared to resemble one another more closely among patients than among healthy donors. Shorter templates might have been favored by PCR, but patient and control samples were amplified and corrected together, so both groups would have been affected equally by any skew. A moderate but significant shortening of TCRB CDR3 length was observed in type 1 diabetes patients in all four CD4+ subsets. Because the HLA sub-analyses included only small numbers of individuals, any influence of HLA type on TCRB rearrangement was left unresolved. Sequencing cDNA rather than genomic DNA could over-represent highly expressing activated cells, although activation and CD3 levels did not differ between groups.

A single peripheral blood draw of around 100 mL on average was collected from each donor into heparinised tubes. A BD FACSAria II was used to sort naive, central memory, regulatory and stem cell-like memory CD4+ T cells with a panel that included CD45RO, CCR7, CD25, CD127, CD95 and CD27. All sorted populations exceeded 95% purity. Right away, PBMCs were isolated by Lymphoprep density gradient centrifugation and were stained directly, with no culture step. Samples were stained and sorted in pairs, with one healthy donor and one patient per experiment, so that batch effects were minimized. As to this clone: Its antigen is not yet known. Base qualities are missing; no much larger clone stands one base away.

The entire isolated RNA was reverse transcribed using the High Capacity cDNA Reverse Transcription Kit, and thus expressed TCRB transcripts were sequenced. Naive, central memory and regulatory T cell samples underwent deep immunoSEQ sequencing, averaging around 3.9 million total reads per sample. Sorted cells were lysed in RLT buffer and RNA was extracted with DNase-treated RNeasy Micro or Mini kits, depending on cell number. To prevent cross-contamination, each cell subset was processed individually, whereas patient and healthy donor samples were processed jointly. The immunoSEQ multiplex PCR was used to amplify TCRB sequences from cDNA, yielding 87-bp fragments that span the CDR3 region. Sequencing of the amplicons was performed on the Illumina HiSeq platform. The paper's processing steps were these. Synthetic template baselines were used to correct PCR bias computationally, reads within Hamming distance 2 were collapsed, and singletons that could not be merged were discarded. Reads were aligned against IMGT to assign V, D and J genes, CDR3 length and insertions or deletions at six rearrangement sites. Clonotype counts were normalized to sorted cell number within each subset before computing true diversity and Gini coefficients with the tcR R package. Repertoire sharing was quantified using the overlap coefficient calculated on TCRB nucleotide sequences. This is the immuneACCESS table as TCRdb keeps it, with only in-frame sequences that have V and J called. A part of the clones is gone; compared with another copy, unresolved V genes explain less than half, and the rest is unexplained. V, J and clone size derive from that table, while D and trimming were established from the DNA sequence. A total of 160,000 or so clones appear in this sample, less than 9.5% of them only once. 2.3% of the sample rests with the top ten.

The sequenced sample consisted of central memory CD4+ T cells from blood. The TCR sequence derives from a woman between 18 and 29 years old in good health.

The base sequence is TGTGCCAGCAGTTCCACAGGGAAAGACGGCTACACCTTC. This gives the protein CASSSTGKDGYTF. The chain is assembled from TRBV5-4 and TRBJ1-2, and the D gene may be TRBD1, 6 bases matching. The germline V gene (reference sequence) gives CDR1 as SGHNT and CDR2 as YYREEE. Counted from cysteine to phenylalanine, this CDR3 has 13 amino acids. The CDR3 DNA has 39 bases and is translated from base 1. The trim is 5 bases for V and 8 bases for J, with a gap of 16 bases between the germline ends.